This entry lists 27 T cell receptor beta chains sequenced from one sample in a study of T cell responses to AZD1222 COVID-19 vaccine. TCRdb's table, derived via immunoSEQ multiplex PCR, lists solely in-frame clones and lacks some. The table records over 150,000 clones, 90% of them present only once. Sequenced here: peripheral blood, sampled on day 0 of AZD1222 vaccination. These receptors were taken from an adult in good health.

The J gene is TRBJ2-7, the V gene TRBV9; D may match TRBD1 or TRBD2 (5 bases each). Germline lookup yields CDR1 SGDLS and CDR2 YYNGEE. The V and J ends lost 4 bases and 7 bases respectively, with 15 bases between them. There are 13 residues in the CDR3. The CDR3 loop is CASSLWDGGEQYF. The CDR3 DNA sequence: TGTGCCAGCAGCCTTTGGGACGGAGGAGAGCAGTACTTC.

This chain connects TRBV7-2 to TRBJ1-5; weak D call: TRBD1 (6 bases). The ends were cut back, 3 bases at V and 6 bases at J, with 9 bases in the middle. Germline loops: CDR1 SGHTA, CDR2 FQGNSA. CDR3 length: 13 amino acids. CDR3 nucleotides: TGTGCCAGCAGCTTTCAGGGGAGTCAGCCCCAGCATTTT. This codes for CASSFQGSQPQHF. The full variable domain, with the rest looked up from reference TRBV7-2 and TRBJ1-5, is GAGVSQSPSNKVTEKGKDVELRCDPISGHTALYWYRQSLGQGLEFLIYFQGNSAPDKSGLPSDRFSAERTGGSVSTLTIQRTQQEDSAVYLCASSFQGSQPQHFGDGTRLSIL.

Only a few counts were recorded for this clone. V gene TRBV14 combines with J gene TRBJ2-5, with D perhaps TRBD2 (5 bases). Germline loops: CDR1 SGHDN, CDR2 FVKESK. This CDR3 is 14 amino acids long. The V end lost 1 base, the J end lost 3 bases, and 9 bases lay between the germline ends. CDR3 sequence (DNA): TGTGCCAGCAGCCAAGGAGGGTTAGAAGAGACCCAGTACTTC. Residues: CASSQGGLEETQYF.

The rearrangement links TRBV6-5 to TRBJ1-1, with TRBD1 as a possible D gene (5 bases). V gave up 8 bases and J gave up 0 bases, with 13 bases separating them. From germline, CDR1 is MNHEY and CDR2 SVGAGI. This CDR3 spans 14 amino acids. The CDR3 DNA is TGTGCCAGCCTGAATGCAGGGATGAACACTGAAGCTTTCTTT. It is translated as CASLNAGMNTEAFF.

The chain joins TRBV9 to TRBJ1-1; no clear D gene. Germline V CDR1 and CDR2: SGDLS, YYNGEE. The CDR3 is made up of 14 amino acids. Between the trimmed V and J ends, which lost 0 bases and 4 bases, there was a span of 10 bases. The CDR3 spells CASSVEGRSTEAFF. The CDR3 nucleotides are TGTGCCAGCAGCGTAGAGGGCAGGTCCACTGAAGCTTTCTTT.

The chain joins TRBV3-1 (or the pseudogene TRBV3-2) to TRBJ1-6, with no clear D. Germline V CDR1 and CDR2: LGHDT, YNNKEL (reference sequence). V gave up 0 bases and J gave up 10 bases, with 10 bases separating them. The CDR3 consists of 14 residues. Here the CDR3 DNA reads TGTGCCAGCAGCCAAGAGGTAGCCGGGTCACCCCTCCACTTT. Translating gives CASSQEVAGSPLHF.

The genes are TRBV7-6 and TRBJ2-3; 8 bases map to TRBD2. This CDR3 region has 18 residues. Germline CDR1 reads SGHVS; CDR2 reads FNYEAQ. The ends lost 3 bases at V and 0 bases at J; junction bases unmatched: 11. The CDR3 sequence is CASSFSSGGPSSTDTQYF. DNA for the CDR3: TGTGCCAGCAGCTTTAGCAGCGGGGGACCATCTAGCACAGATACGCAGTATTTT.

V and J are TRBV3-1 (or the pseudogene TRBV3-2) and TRBJ1-4, with D perhaps matching TRBD1 (6 bases). The CDR3 is made up of 15 amino acids. Germline lookup yields CDR1 LGHDT and CDR2 YNNKEL (reference sequence). Trimming took 1 base from V and 5 from J, leaving 11 bases between them. In DNA, the CDR3 is TGTGCCAGCAGCCAAGCGGACAGAAGAAATGAAAAACTGTTTTTT. This encodes CASSQADRRNEKLFF.

The rearrangement uses TRBV6-6 and TRBJ2-2; TRBD1 agrees at 11 bases. The CDR3 is 15 amino acids. The trim removed 1 base at V and 7 bases at J, leaving 2 bases unmatched. The germline V gene has CDR1 MNHNY and CDR2 SVGAGI (reference sequence). For the CDR3, the DNA is TGTGCCAGCAGTTACTTGGGACAGGGGGTCGGGGAGCTGTTTTTT. Residues: CASSYLGQGVGELFF.

This chain links TRBV5-1 with TRBJ1-5; D not resolved. There are 15 residues in the CDR3. Germline CDR1 reads SGHRS; CDR2 reads YFSETQ. With 0 bases removed from V and 5 bases from J, the gap between germline ends came to 12 bases. This CDR3 is CASSLEGTRYQPQHF. The CDR3 DNA sequence: TGCGCCAGCAGCTTGGAGGGCACACGCTATCAGCCCCAGCATTTT.

The chain joins TRBV3-1 (or the pseudogene TRBV3-2) to TRBJ2-5; no firm D call. Germline values: CDR1 LGHDT, CDR2 YNNKEL (reference sequence). V dropped 5 bases and J dropped 5 bases, with 18 bases sitting between them. The CDR3 is 15 residues long. The CDR3 is CASSYGPVNGETQYF. As DNA, the CDR3 is TGTGCCAGCAGCTACGGTCCGGTTAACGGGGAGACCCAGTACTTC.

This clone has a handful of counts. This sequence joins TRBV28 and TRBJ1-2; D possibly corresponds to TRBD1 (6 bases). Germline lookup yields CDR1 MDHEN and CDR2 SYDVKM. Deletions cut 8 bases from V and 8 bases from J, with 21 bases between. The CDR3 is 14 amino acids. CDR3 nucleotide sequence: TGTGCCAGCGGTTCCGGGGGGGCCCCCAGAGGCTACACCTTC. Translation gives CASGSGGAPRGYTF.

The V call is TRBV15, the J call TRBJ2-2; D is tentatively TRBD1 or TRBD2 (5 bases each). Trimming pared 1 base from V and 0 bases from J, leaving 18 bases between. The CDR3 is 19 amino acids. CDR1 is LNHNV, CDR2 YYDKDF, per germline (reference sequence). CDR3 protein: CATSRVLGVGTANTGELFF. For the CDR3, the DNA is TGTGCCACCAGCAGAGTTTTGGGGGTCGGAACAGCGAACACCGGGGAGCTGTTTTTT.

The chain joins TRBV5-5 to TRBJ1-6; no definite D call. CDR1 is SGHKS and CDR2 is YYEKEE in the germline V gene (reference sequence). CDR3 length: 16 residues. V lost 4 bases to trimming and J lost 2 bases, with 13 bases between them. The DNA for the CDR3 is TGTGCCAGCAGCGCGGACGCGAGCCCCTATAATTCACCCCTCCACTTT. This translates into CASSADASPYNSPLHF.

This clone showed up just once. The J gene is TRBJ2-7, the V gene TRBV4-1, with D possibly matching TRBD2 (6 bases). The germline V gene encodes CDR1 MGHRA and CDR2 YSYEKL. V lost 4 bases to trimming and J lost 2 bases, with 18 bases between them. The CDR3 has 16 amino acids. For the CDR3, the DNA is TGCGCCAGCAGCCCTAGGGGAGGACTGATTACCTACGAGCAGTACTTC. This translates into CASSPRGGLITYEQYF.

CDR3 amino acids: CASSLLHNEQFF. The CDR3 DNA reads TGTGCCAGCAGTTTACTCCACAATGAGCAGTTCTTC. V gene TRBV28 combines with J gene TRBJ2-1; D call uncertain. Trimming shortened V by 2 bases and J by 5 bases, and 4 bases separated the two germline ends. Per germline, CDR1 MDHEN and CDR2 SYDVKM. The CDR3 has 12 amino acids.

This clone was picked up one time. This chain uses TRBV30 with TRBJ1-5, with 10 bases matching TRBD1. Trimming at V came to 4 bases and at J to 4 bases, leaving 1 base not matched to a gene. From germline, CDR1 is GTSNPN and CDR2 SVGIG (reference sequence). This CDR3 has 13 amino acids. CDR3: CAWTGQGNQPQHF. CDR3 sequence (DNA): TGTGCCTGGACGGGACAGGGGAATCAGCCCCAGCATTTT.

V gene TRBV24-1 combines with J gene TRBJ1-2; D is perhaps TRBD1 (6 bases). Germline CDR1 and CDR2: KGHDR and SFDVKD. Trimming took 3 bases from V and 4 from J, leaving 11 bases between them. This CDR3 spans 14 amino acids. The CDR3 nucleotides read TGTGCCACCAGTGATCCGGGACACCTCTATGGCTACACCTTC. This sequence encodes CATSDPGHLYGYTF.

The chain couples TRBV28 to TRBJ1-5; TRBD1 matches 7 bases. The J segment lost 3 bases and the V segment lost 10 bases, leaving 6 bases of the junction unmatched. Germline-derived CDR1 and CDR2 are MDHEN and SYDVKM. The CDR3 is made up of 13 amino acids. CDR3 residues: CAICRGFNQPQHF. In nucleotides, the CDR3 is TGTGCCATCTGCAGGGGGTTCAATCAGCCCCAGCATTTT.

V is TRBV19 and J is TRBJ1-2, with 9 bases identical to TRBD1. Trimming cost V 6 bases and J 2 bases; bases outside gene matches: 7. CDR1 and CDR2 from the germline V gene are LNHDA and SQIVND (reference sequence). The CDR3 runs 15 residues. The CDR3 loop is CASSLQDRGNYGYTF. In nucleotides, the CDR3 is TGTGCCAGTAGCCTACAGGACAGGGGCAACTATGGCTACACCTTC.

The J gene is TRBJ1-1, the V gene TRBV5-1; D may be TRBD1 (6 bases). The CDR3 covers 14 residues. Trimming left V 2 bases short and J 1 base short, with 9 bases between. Per the germline V gene, CDR1 is SGHRS and CDR2 is YFSETQ. CDR3 sequence: CASSFGTPNTEAFF. In DNA, the CDR3 is TGCGCCAGCAGCTTCGGGACACCGAACACTGAAGCTTTCTTT.

This clone occurred a few times. CDR3 protein: CASSEQGADGELFF. The CDR3 DNA follows: TGTGCCAGTAGTGAACAGGGGGCGGACGGGGAGCTGTTTTTT. V and J are TRBV19 and TRBJ2-2; the match to TRBD1 covers 9 bases. Germline values: CDR1 LNHDA, CDR2 SQIVND (reference sequence). There are 14 residues in the CDR3. The V and J ends lost 5 bases and 7 bases, in that order; junction bases with no gene match: 5.

V is TRBV7-2 and J is TRBJ1-5, with 7 bases matching TRBD1. There are 14 residues in the CDR3. Germline lookup yields CDR1 SGHTA and CDR2 FQGNSA. The V and J ends lost 3 bases and 5 bases, in that order; junction bases with no gene match: 4. The CDR3 is CASSFRRGDQPQHF. CDR3 nucleotide sequence: TGTGCCAGCAGCTTCCGCAGGGGGGATCAGCCCCAGCATTTT.

The gene calls are TRBV7-9 and TRBJ2-1; tentatively, D is TRBD1 (6 bases). The V and J ends lost 1 base and 7 bases respectively, with 14 bases between them. The CDR3 runs 15 residues. The germline V gene has CDR1 SEHNR and CDR2 FQNEAQ (reference sequence). As DNA, the CDR3 is TGTGCCAGCAGCTTAGAGGTTTCTAGGGGGAATGAGCAGTTCTTC. This codes for CASSLEVSRGNEQFF.

The J gene is TRBJ1-5, the V gene TRBV2, with D tentatively TRBD1 (5 bases). Germline lookup yields CDR1 SNHLY and CDR2 FYNNEI. The CDR3 contains 13 residues. The ends were cut back, 9 bases at V and 0 bases at J, with 9 bases in the middle. The CDR3 spells CASSGDSNQPQHF. For the CDR3, the DNA is TGTGCCAGTTCGGGGGATAGCAATCAGCCCCAGCATTTT. Full variable domain (missing parts from reference TRBV2 and TRBJ1-5): EPEVTQTPSHQVTQMGQEVILRCVPISNHLYFYWYRQILGQKVEFLVSFYNNEISEKSEIFDDQFSVERPDGSNFTLKIRSTKLEDSAMYFCASSGDSNQPQHFGDGTRLSIL.

The CDR3 bases are TGTGCCATCAGTGCGGGTGCTGAGACCCAGTACTTC. It codes for CAISAGAETQYF. The chain uses TRBV10-3 and TRBJ2-5; unclear D gene. This CDR3 comprises 12 residues. Trimming removed 4 bases at V and 5 bases at J, with 8 bases between. From germline, CDR1 is ENHRY and CDR2 SYGVKD.

On this clone: One end of the junction is discordant with germline, which a read error may explain. The V and J genes are TRBV6-1 and TRBJ1-2; TRBD1 matches 11 bases. This CDR3 region has 15 residues. Germline CDR1 MNHNS, CDR2 SASEGT. The CDR3 DNA follows: TGTGCCAGCAGCGAAGGGACAGGGGGGAAGGAGGGCTACACCTTC. Amino acid sequence: CASSEGTGGKEGYTF.